This T cell receptor beta chain comes out of a study of blood T cell repertoires in COVID-19. Across the study: PBMCs, B-cell-depleted T cells, or T cells provided the cDNA or gDNA that made up the material.

Assay: immunoSEQ multiplex PCR; the TCRdb copy retains only in-frame clones and omits some. The sample includes fewer than 200,000 clones, roughly 85% of them seen just once. Germline CDR1 and CDR2: SGHNT and YYREEE (reference sequence). The CDR3 is made up of 15 amino acids. Trimming shortened V by 4 bases and J by 2 bases, and 13 bases separated the two germline ends. Sequences were obtained from peripheral blood. The chain links TRBV5-4 to TRBJ1-3; possible D gene TRBD1, 5 bases. The receptor's source is a human donor with acute or convalescent COVID-19. The donor label of this sample is uncertain. For the CDR3, the DNA is TGTGCCAGCAGCGAGGTTGGGGGGGCTGGAAACACCATATATTTT. Translation: CASSEVGGAGNTIYF.